The sequence of this T cell receptor beta chain was determined in a study of T cell changes during pregnancy in multiple sclerosis. Trimming took off 3 bases at V and 0 bases at J, with 11 bases between the two ends. CDR3 length: 16 residues. Germline V CDR1 and CDR2: SGHTA, FQGNSA. The repertoire was sequenced with immunoSEQ multiplex PCR; TCRdb's copy has only in-frame clones and lacks some. The sample lists tens of thousands of clones, roughly 93% occurring once. The receptor comes from a female donor with multiple sclerosis, enrolled in a pregnancy study. The chain carries TRBV7-2 and TRBJ1-4; D might be TRBD1 (5 bases). The specimen comprised peripheral blood, sampled after pregnancy. DNA of the CDR3: TGTGCCAGCAGCTTTAGCGGGACTGCAACTAATGAAAAACTGTTTTTT. Translating it yields CASSFSGTATNEKLFF. Using reference TRBV7-2 and TRBJ1-4 for the parts outside the CDR3, the full variable domain is GAGVSQSPSNKVTEKGKDVELRCDPISGHTALYWYRQSLGQGLEFLIYFQGNSAPDKSGLPSDRFSAERTGGSVSTLTIQRTQQEDSAVYLCASSFSGTATNEKLFFGSGTQLSVL.